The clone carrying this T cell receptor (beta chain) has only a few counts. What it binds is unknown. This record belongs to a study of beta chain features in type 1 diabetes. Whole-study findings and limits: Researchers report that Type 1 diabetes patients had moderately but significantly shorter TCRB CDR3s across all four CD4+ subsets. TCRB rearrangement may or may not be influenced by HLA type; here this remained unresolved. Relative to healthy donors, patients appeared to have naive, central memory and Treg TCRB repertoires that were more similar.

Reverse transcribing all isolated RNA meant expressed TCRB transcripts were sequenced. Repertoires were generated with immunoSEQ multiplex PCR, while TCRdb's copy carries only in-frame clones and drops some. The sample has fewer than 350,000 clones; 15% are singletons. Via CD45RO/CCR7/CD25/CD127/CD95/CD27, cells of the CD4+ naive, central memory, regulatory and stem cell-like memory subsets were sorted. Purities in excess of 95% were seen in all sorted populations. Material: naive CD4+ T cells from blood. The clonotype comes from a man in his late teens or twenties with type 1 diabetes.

CDR3 coding DNA: TGTGCCAGCAGCCCAAGCGGGGGACACCAAGAGACCCAGTACTTC. It codes for CASSPSGGHQETQYF. The genes are TRBV11-2 and TRBJ2-5; TRBD2 matches 8 bases. The germline CDR1 and CDR2 sequences are SGHAT and FQNNGV. The junction had 5 bases not matched to a gene; V was cut back by 5 bases and J by 0 bases. The length of the CDR3 is 15 residues.